Here is one T cell receptor beta chain with its context. No antigen is known for it. The sample contains more than one DNA sequence encoding this CDR3. The data were taken from a study of cytomegalovirus exposure and HLA in healthy donors. Study-wide results and limits: A further, later analysis showed that HLA-associated TCR beta chains (compared with equally common others) were more clonally expanded. When a later analysis was performed, an Asian-associated ancestry cluster reportedly had fewer N-insertions than the roughly 670-donor mean.

Amplification used 60 Vbeta primers and 13 Jbeta primers. The repertoire was sequenced with immunoSEQ multiplex PCR; TCRdb's copy has only in-frame clones and lacks some. This table holds 120,000 or so clones, over 65% found once. This receptor was identified in a man younger than 45 in good health and CMV-seropositive. The sample comprised PBMCs.

CDR3 protein: CASTASGSGSSYNEQFF. CDR3 nucleotide sequence: TGTGCCAGCACTGCTAGCGGGAGTGGGAGCTCCTACAATGAGCAGTTCTTC. V usage is TRBV28 and J usage is TRBJ2-1, with 10 bases identical to TRBD2. This CDR3 comprises 17 residues. Germline CDR1 reads MDHEN; CDR2 reads SYDVKM. The trim removed 7 bases at V and 0 bases at J, leaving 9 bases unmatched.